This T cell receptor (beta chain) stems from a study of CD8+ T cells in alopecia areata (dated by TCRdb to the late 2010s). Background for the entire study: Treated patients were enrolled in an open-label pilot trial of oral tofacitinib, 5 to 10 mg twice daily, for moderate-to-severe alopecia areata. Patients stayed on tofacitinib for 6 to 18 months and then had 6 months of follow-up off drug so that delayed response and recurrence could be assessed. The study used high-throughput TCRbeta sequencing to examine T cell clonal expansion in alopecia areata, in both the C3H/HeJ mouse model and human patients. On the human side, TCRbeta sequencing was run on scalp tissue and on sorted CD4+ and CD8+ peripheral blood T cells from healthy controls and from alopecia areata patients with either patchy or totalis/universalis disease. Tofacitinib-treated patients had biopsies at baseline and at 4 and 24 weeks of treatment, with a later scalp biopsy in several patients. Scalp clonality was compared across normal scalp (n=4), patchy alopecia areata scalp (n=8), and alopecia totalis/universalis scalp (n=8). RNA came from the PAXgene miRNA kit for fixed scalp, the miRNeasy kit for PBMCs, and the RNeasy kit for mouse skin. Amplification of TCRbeta CDR3 regions was done by immunoSEQ multiplex PCR using 35 Vbeta forward primers and 13 Jbeta reverse primers.

This clone was observed a single time. The clone's antigen remains unknown. No much larger clone is present one base from it, and per-base qualities are unavailable. After removal of 7 bases from V and 6 bases from J, the junction retains 14 bases not matched to a gene. Reading the germline V gene gives CDR1 SQVTM and CDR2 ANQGSEA. CDR3 length: 14 amino acids, cysteine to phenylalanine. Just CDR3 DNA is preserved here, 42 bases in frame from base 1. The receptor library was made with the immunoSEQ multiplex PCR assay. RNA was extracted from all samples and reverse transcribed into cDNA as template for TCR sequencing. SuperScript III was used for first-strand cDNA synthesis, primed with a 2:1 mix of oligo-dT and random hexamers. A synthetic immune receptor repertoire was used to assess amplification bias, and residual bias was removed computationally. Turning to the authors' computational methods: Raw reads were preprocessed for error removal, and CDR3 was defined according to IMGT conventions as running from the conserved cysteine to phenylalanine. Clonality was computed as 1 minus the Shannon entropy, with the entropy normalized by log2 of the number of productive unique TCRs. Whether scalp clones were CD4 or CD8 was inferred by matching scalp TCRbeta sequences against CD4 and CD8 repertoires sorted from blood. Sourced from immuneACCESS, this table was stored by TCRdb with only in-frame sequences that have V and J called. A share of the clones is absent; for the studies checked, an unresolved V gene accounts for under half, and the remainder has no known explanation. Clone size and the V and J calls come from that table; the DNA yielded D and trimming. The sample profile shows hundreds of thousands of clones; around 67% of them were found once. The ten largest clones add up to approximately 1.2% of the sample.

Findings and caveats that apply to the study as a whole: Lesional scalp, especially in alopecia totalis/universalis, showed higher clonality and more expanded CD8+ clones than normal scalp, suggesting antigenic drive. Scalp TCR repertoire analysis is complicated because resident alphabeta T cells in normal human skin are also sequenced, whereas mouse skin is dominated by gammadelta T cells. Shared TCR sequences between patients were less evident than in mice, which may be partly attributable to HLA diversity in the patient population.

The sample's time point label, decoded: baseline before oral tofacitinib. Peripheral blood and lesional scalp punch biopsies were obtained from patients with alopecia areata. PBMCs were isolated by density centrifugation and stained for CD3, CD4 and CD8, and CD4+ and CD8+ T cells were sorted on a FACSAria. The TCR was taken from a human donor with alopecia areata. This sample comprised CD4+ T cells sorted from blood, obtained at week 0. The chain joins TRBV29-1 to TRBJ2-5; TRBD2 matches 7 bases in the middle. The DNA is as follows: TGCAGCGCCGTGGGAGGGACGGAGGCAAAGACCCAGTACTTC. Translated, this gives CSAVGGTEAKTQYF.